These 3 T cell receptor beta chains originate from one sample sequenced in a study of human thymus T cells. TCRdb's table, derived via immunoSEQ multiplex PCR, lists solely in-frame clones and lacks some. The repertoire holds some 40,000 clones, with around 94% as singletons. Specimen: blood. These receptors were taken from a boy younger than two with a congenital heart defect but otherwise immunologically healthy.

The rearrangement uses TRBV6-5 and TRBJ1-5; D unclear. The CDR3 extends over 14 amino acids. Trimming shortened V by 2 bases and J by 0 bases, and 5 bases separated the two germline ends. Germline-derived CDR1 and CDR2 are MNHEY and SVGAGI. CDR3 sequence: CASSYSYSNQPQHF. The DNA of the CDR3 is TGTGCCAGCAGTTACAGTTATAGCAATCAGCCCCAGCATTTT.

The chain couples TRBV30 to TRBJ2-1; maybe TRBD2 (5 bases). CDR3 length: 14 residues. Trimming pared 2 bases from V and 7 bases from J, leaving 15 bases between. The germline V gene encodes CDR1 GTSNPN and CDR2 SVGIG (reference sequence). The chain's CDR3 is CAWSRQPTGNEQFF. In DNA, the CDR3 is TGTGCCTGGAGTCGGCAACCTACGGGGAATGAGCAGTTCTTC.

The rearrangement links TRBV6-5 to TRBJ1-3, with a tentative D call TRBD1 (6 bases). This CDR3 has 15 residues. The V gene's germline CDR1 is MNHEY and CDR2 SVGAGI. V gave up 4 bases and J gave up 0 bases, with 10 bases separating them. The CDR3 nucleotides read TGTGCCAGCAGTTTGGGGACAAGCTCTGGAAACACCATATATTTT. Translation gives CASSLGTSSGNTIYF.